Below, 18 T cell receptor beta chains from the same sample are listed, as sequenced in a study of shared clonotypes between healthy human individuals. Sequencing was performed with immunoSEQ multiplex PCR; in TCRdb, only in-frame clones are kept and a portion is missing. The sample gives hundreds of thousands of clones, about 74% of which show up once; about a tenth is in the top ten. Sequencing was carried out using memory CD4+ T cells sorted from blood. Subset of the sample: CD45RA-negative fraction. The receptors derive from a man aged 25 to 40 in good health.

The chain recombines TRBV7-3 with TRBJ2-5; D is unclear. In germline, CDR1 is SGHTA, CDR2 FQGTGA. The CDR3 loop spans 13 amino acids. V gave up 3 bases and J gave up 4 bases, with 9 bases separating them. CDR3 sequence (DNA): TGTGCCAGCAGCTTGGCTGTGGGAGAGACCCAGTACTTC. It encodes CASSLAVGETQYF.

The chain joins TRBV27 to TRBJ2-1; possible D gene TRBD2, 5 bases. The CDR3 is made up of 13 amino acids. The V gene lost 3 bases and the J gene lost 8 bases, with 11 bases spanning the gap. Germline CDR1 is MNHEY and CDR2 is SMNVEV (reference sequence). The CDR3 spells CASSFWTGDEQFF. The CDR3 DNA is TGTGCCAGCAGTTTCTGGACCGGGGATGAGCAGTTCTTC.

In nucleotides, the CDR3 is TGCAGCGGTACAGGGGCTCAAGGCGGGGAGCTGTTTTTT. Translating gives CSGTGAQGGELFF. The rearrangement uses TRBV29-1 and TRBJ2-2, with 7 bases matching TRBD1. V shed 7 bases, J shed 7 bases, and the junction held 9 bases outside the gene matches. CDR1 and CDR2 (germline): SQVTM, ANQGSEA. The CDR3 has 13 residues.

This chain uses TRBV6-4 with TRBJ2-7; D tentatively reads TRBD1 or TRBD2 (5 bases each). Trimming pared 6 bases from V and 6 bases from J, leaving 15 bases between. This CDR3 has 13 residues. CDR1 MRHNA and CDR2 SNTAGT come from the germline V gene. CDR3: CASSHYYGGEQYF. CDR3 nucleotide sequence: TGTGCCAGCAGCCACTATTATGGGGGCGAGCAGTACTTC.

This clone was seen repeatedly, ten times or more. The CDR3 protein is CSAADSGYTF. CDR3 coding DNA: TGCAGTGCGGCGGATAGTGGCTACACCTTC. The chain uses TRBV20-1 and TRBJ1-2; no clear D. Germline-derived CDR1 and CDR2 are DFQATT and SNEGSKA (reference sequence). Between the trimmed V and J ends, which lost 6 bases and 7 bases, there was a span of 9 bases. The CDR3 length is 10 residues.

This chain uses TRBV7-6 with TRBJ2-1; 10 nucleotides agree with TRBD1. J lost 7 bases, V lost 2 bases, and 5 bases had no gene match. CDR1 is SGHVS, CDR2 FNYEAQ, per germline. This CDR3 is built from 15 residues. CDR3 DNA sequence: TGTGCCAGCAGCTTAATGTCGGGACAGGGGAATGAGCAGTTCTTC. It translates to CASSLMSGQGNEQFF.

V and J are TRBV25-1 and TRBJ1-1; tentatively, D is TRBD1 (6 bases). The CDR3 extends over 12 amino acids. The germline V and J ends were trimmed by 5 bases and 4 bases, with 8 bases remaining between them. CDR1 MGHDK and CDR2 SYGVNS come from the germline V gene. The CDR3 loop reads CASSRGSTEAFF. CDR3 bases: TGTGCCAGCAGTAGGGGGAGCACTGAAGCTTTCTTT.

V and J are TRBV7-2 and TRBJ2-1, with unresolved D. The length of the CDR3 is 12 residues. Trimming cost V 3 bases and J 4 bases, with 4 bases left between them. Germline CDR1 is SGHTA and CDR2 is FQGNSA. The CDR3 sequence is CASSFAYNEQFF. The DNA of the CDR3 is TGTGCCAGCAGCTTTGCTTACAATGAGCAGTTCTTC.

The genes are TRBV18 and TRBJ1-5; tentatively, D is TRBD1 (6 bases). This CDR3 comprises 15 residues. V dropped 4 bases and J dropped 1 base, with 11 bases sitting between them. CDR1 is KGHSH and CDR2 is LQKENI in the germline V gene. CDR3 DNA sequence: TGTGCCAGCTCACTAACAGGGAAGAGCAATCAGCCCCAGCATTTT. This translates into CASSLTGKSNQPQHF.

The chain joins TRBV6-1 to TRBJ2-7; a possible D gene is TRBD1 (6 bases). The length of the CDR3 is 12 residues. Germline V CDR1 and CDR2: MNHNS, SASEGT. The V and J ends lost 5 bases and 3 bases respectively, with 8 bases between them. The CDR3 is CASSKTGYEQYF. CDR3 bases: TGTGCCAGCAGTAAGACAGGCTACGAGCAGTACTTC.

This chain uses TRBV28 with TRBJ1-1, with 7 bases identical to TRBD1. The germline V gene encodes CDR1 MDHEN and CDR2 SYDVKM. The CDR3 extends over 14 amino acids. With V trimmed by 5 bases and J by 1 base, 4 bases remained unmatched. CDR3 in DNA: TGTGCCAGCAGTCCCCGGACAGGGAACACTGAAGCTTTCTTT. Protein: CASSPRTGNTEAFF.

The V gene is TRBV19, the J gene TRBJ1-5; 8 positions agree with TRBD1. The germline CDR1 and CDR2 sequences are LNHDA and SQIVND (reference sequence). CDR3 length: 16 residues. V gave up 4 bases and J gave up 2 bases; unmatched junction bases: 7. In DNA form, the CDR3 reads TGTGCCAGTAGTAACAGGGGGAGATCGGGCAATCAGCCCCAGCATTTT. Translated, it gives CASSNRGRSGNQPQHF.

The chain links TRBV5-6 to TRBJ1-5, with D uncertain. Deletions cut 7 bases from V and 1 base from J, with 15 bases between. Germline lookup yields CDR1 SGHDT and CDR2 YYEEEE. The CDR3 spans 15 residues. The CDR3 loop is CASHRGLGSNQPQHF. CDR3 coding DNA: TGTGCCAGCCACAGAGGGTTGGGGAGCAATCAGCCCCAGCATTTT. Full variable domain (remainder filled in from reference TRBV5-6 and TRBJ1-5): DAGVTQSPTHLIKTRGQQVTLRCSPKSGHDTVSWYQQALGQGPQFIFQYYEEEERQRGNFPDRFSGHQFPNYSSELNVNALLLGDSALYLCASHRGLGSNQPQHFGDGTRLSIL.

The gene calls are TRBV4-3 and TRBJ2-5, with D unclear. Between the trimmed V and J ends, which lost 1 base and 4 bases, there was a span of 13 bases. CDR3 length: 15 residues. The germline gives CDR1 LGHNA, CDR2 YSLEER. The CDR3 region has the DNA TGCGCCAGCAGCCAAGGCCTACGCCAAGGAGAGACCCAGTACTTC. This translates into CASSQGLRQGETQYF.

The J gene is TRBJ2-2, the V gene TRBV11-3; D is unclear. Germline V gives CDR1 SGHNT, CDR2 YENEEA. CDR3 size: 16 residues. Trimming removed 0 bases from V and 1 base from J, with 9 bases in between. CDR3 bases: TGTGCCAGCAGCTTAGAAGGGCCTGAGAACACCGGGGAGCTGTTTTTT. It translates to CASSLEGPENTGELFF.

The sample holds a few counts of this clone. The V gene is TRBV19, the J gene TRBJ2-7; TRBD2 agrees at 8 bases. V lost 3 bases to trimming and J lost 3 bases; unmatched junction nucleotides: 4. The CDR3 loop spans 14 amino acids. Germline V gene sequence: CDR1 LNHDA, CDR2 SQIVND (reference sequence). CDR3 coding DNA: TGTGCCAGTAGTATGATTGCGGGAGGCTACGAGCAGTACTTC. It specifies CASSMIAGGYEQYF.

This chain uses TRBV10-3 with TRBJ2-1; 16 bases are shared with TRBD2. CDR3 length: 16 residues. Germline values: CDR1 ENHRY, CDR2 SYGVKD. V lost 4 bases, J lost 4 bases, and 1 base stayed unmatched. DNA of the CDR3: TGTGCCATCAGTGGGGGACTAGCGGGAGGGTACAATGAGCAGTTCTTC. Amino acids: CAISGGLAGGYNEQFF.

This sequence joins TRBV5-4 and TRBJ2-3; D may match TRBD1 or TRBD2 (5 bases each). The germline V and J ends were trimmed by 0 bases and 5 bases, with 7 bases remaining between them. CDR1 is SGHNT and CDR2 is YYREEE in the germline V gene (reference sequence). The CDR3 runs 13 residues. The CDR3 region is CASSLGDRDTQYF. The CDR3 region has the DNA TGTGCCAGCAGCTTGGGGGACCGAGATACGCAGTATTTT.